The present entry profiles one T cell receptor (beta chain) with its context. The data derive from a study of blood T cell repertoires in COVID-19. Study context: Acute and convalescent COVID-19 specimens originated in the United States, Italy and Spain. From T cells, B-cell-depleted T cells, or PBMCs came the material, which was cDNA or gDNA.

As processed by the authors: Cell counts per sample came from amplifying reference gene primers. Measured with immunoSEQ multiplex PCR; TCRdb has only the in-frame clones, and not every one. Clone size and V and J calls were adopted from that table, with D and trimming inferred from the DNA. The sample lists about 150,000 clones; around 85% were seen once. This clonotype originated in a human donor in a cohort sampled during active COVID-19. The sequenced sample consisted of peripheral blood.

CDR3 DNA sequence: TGCGCCAGCAGCCCGAGAGAGGGATTTTATGGCTACACCTTC. Translation gives CASSPREGFYGYTF. The rearrangement joins TRBV5-1 to TRBJ1-2; no clear D. Germline V gives CDR1 SGHRS, CDR2 YFSETQ. V dropped 4 bases and J dropped 5 bases, with 15 bases sitting between them. This CDR3 region has 14 residues.